By proportion, the clone carrying this T cell receptor beta chain is medium-sized (0.01 to 0.1%). The antigen remains unidentified. Two oligonucleotides, mixed equimolar, formed the beta constant-region primer covering TRBC1 and TRBC2. TCRdb recomputed calls from the UMI-ligation and nested PCR reads with MiXCR, one row per CDR3 protein. Of about 35,000 distinct CDR3 sequences in the sample, 10% to 15% were seen once. Cells stained for CD3, CD4, CD8, CD45RA and CD27 were sorted into four subsets. This sample was included in a study of naive and memory T cell subsets. The study's findings and limits: RNA-based TCR counts may shift with T cell activation and differentiation. Over 85% of naive TCR sequences appeared only once, unlike memory subsets.

CDR3 size: 15 residues. Germline trimming cut 7 bases from V and 2 bases from J; bases unmatched to any gene: 7. Germline V gene data show CDR1 as MNHNS and CDR2 as SASEGT. This rearrangement joins TRBV6-1 to TRBJ2-2; 7 nucleotides align to TRBD2. The sequence derives from a human donor in good health. The sample taken for sequencing was effector memory CD4+ T cells from blood. Regarding subset: effector memory, CD45RA- CD27-. The CDR3 region is CASTLTSRNTGELFF. CDR3 nucleotide sequence: TGTGCCAGCACTTTGACTAGCCGAAACACCGGGGAGCTGTTTTTT.